The 21 T cell receptor beta chains given below trace back to one sample, sequenced in a study of monozygotic twins with inflammatory bowel disease. TCRdb re-analyzed the 5' RACE reads; it lists each CDR3 protein once, without DNA. The sample's table shows more than 300,000 distinct CDR3 sequences. The specimen sequenced was blood. The origin of the receptors is a human donor with ulcerative colitis or Crohn's disease, or a healthy co-twin of an affected twin (not recorded which).

The CDR3 reads CASSQDLPSGDYEQYF. The chain combines TRBV3-1 with TRBJ2-7; TCRdb's D call, TRBD2, is unchecked because there is no DNA. Per germline, CDR1 LGHDT and CDR2 YNNKEL (reference sequence). The CDR3 extends over 16 amino acids.

This chain links TRBV5-6 with TRBJ2-5. The CDR3 is 14 residues long. CDR1 is SGHDT and CDR2 is YYEEEE in the germline V gene. This CDR3 is CASSLWGDQETQYF.

The chain employs TRBV4-2 and TRBJ2-1; TCRdb names TRBD2, which stays unverified in the absence of DNA. This CDR3 comprises 16 residues. Per germline, CDR1 LGHNA and CDR2 YNFKEQ. The CDR3: CASSQGGTSSYNEQFF.

The chain combines TRBV7-9 with TRBJ2-2; TCRdb names TRBD2, which stays unverified in the absence of DNA. This CDR3 has 16 residues. CDR1 and CDR2 from the germline V gene are SEHNR and FQNEAQ (reference sequence). The CDR3: CASSLTPGLYTGELFF.

The chain recombines TRBV7-9 with TRBJ1-6; TCRdb outputs TRBD1, but without DNA this stays unchecked. Germline V CDR1 and CDR2: SEHNR, FQNEAQ (reference sequence). This CDR3 region has 14 residues. The CDR3 sequence is CASSLVPSNSPLHF.

The chain employs TRBV18 and TRBJ2-3; checking the TCRdb D call of TRBD1 is not possible without DNA. CDR3 length: 15 residues. Germline V gives CDR1 KGHSH, CDR2 LQKENI. The CDR3: CASSPPTGGKDTQYF.

This chain links TRBV12-3 or TRBV12-4 with TRBJ2-3; TCRdb designates TRBD1, a call that cannot be tested without DNA. The CDR3 covers 17 residues. The CDR3 is CASSPRLGAGGTDTQYF.

This CDR3 reads CASSTHRTDTQYF. The J gene is TRBJ2-3, the V gene TRBV6-5. CDR1 MNHEY and CDR2 SVGAGI come from the germline V gene. This CDR3 is built from 13 residues.

The chain uses TRBV20-1 and TRBJ1-1; the D call of TRBD1 rests on TCRdb alone, since no DNA is present to check it. CDR3 length: 15 amino acids. Germline values: CDR1 DFQATT, CDR2 SNEGSKA (reference sequence). CDR3 residues: CSAPGQGAPNTEAFF.

The J gene is TRBJ1-5, the V gene TRBV12-3 or TRBV12-4; no DNA is available, so the TRBD1 call from TCRdb remains unchecked. The CDR3 is 14 amino acids. The CDR3 reads CASSFIPGNQPQHF.

This chain joins TRBV4-3 and TRBJ2-2. This CDR3 region has 16 residues. The germline V gene has CDR1 LGHNA and CDR2 YSLEER. The CDR3 protein is CASSQDYGMNTGELFF.

The chain carries TRBV6-5 and TRBJ1-2. Germline V CDR1 and CDR2: MNHEY, SVGAGI. The CDR3 runs 13 residues. The CDR3 is CASSYSRIEGYTF.

The rearrangement joins TRBV12-3 or TRBV12-4 to TRBJ1-3. This CDR3 spans 16 amino acids. CDR3 region: CASSNEFLWGGNTIYF.

The CDR3 reads CASSLANSGSNEQYF. V usage is TRBV7-2 and J usage is TRBJ2-7. The CDR3 consists of 15 residues. Germline values: CDR1 SGHTA, CDR2 FQGNSA.

The J gene is TRBJ1-1, the V gene TRBV5-1. Germline CDR1 SGHRS, CDR2 YFSETQ. The CDR3 covers 14 residues. CDR3 sequence: CASSFNRMNTEAFF.

The CDR3 loop is CASSPRGYTGELFF. The chain carries TRBV11-2 and TRBJ2-2; the TCRdb D gene call, TRBD2, has no DNA to confirm it. Germline CDR1 is SGHAT and CDR2 is FQNNGV. This CDR3 is 14 amino acids long.

The V call is TRBV4-1, the J call TRBJ1-1. Germline assignment: CDR1 MGHRA and CDR2 YSYEKL. The CDR3 extends over 14 amino acids. The CDR3 is CASSQGTQWTEAFF.

The rearrangement links TRBV12-3 or TRBV12-4 to TRBJ2-7; TCRdb proposes TRBD1, but this gene call is untestable without DNA. The CDR3 length is 14 residues. The CDR3 sequence is CASSSNRGDYEQYF.

This chain joins TRBV20-1 and TRBJ2-3; TCRdb reports TRBD1, a call that lacks DNA to check it against. The germline CDR1 and CDR2 sequences are DFQATT and SNEGSKA (reference sequence). This CDR3 region has 14 residues. The CDR3 loop reads CSALPGAGTDTQYF.

The chain links TRBV27 to TRBJ2-7; TCRdb lists TRBD2, though no DNA is available to test this call. The CDR3 consists of 14 residues. Germline V gene sequence: CDR1 MNHEY, CDR2 SMNVEV (reference sequence). Here the CDR3 reads CASTKTSGGYEQYF.

The V and J genes are TRBV6-1 and TRBJ2-1; TCRdb selects TRBD1, and the lack of DNA leaves this call unchecked. The CDR3 runs 14 residues. CDR1 and CDR2 (germline): MNHNS, SASEGT. CDR3 region: CASSSGTGRYEQFF.